This record covers a single T cell receptor (beta chain). TCRdb's table, derived via immunoSEQ multiplex PCR, lists solely in-frame clones and lacks some. The sample records 300,000 or so clones, roughly 87% being singletons. The sample comes from a study of blood T cell repertoires in COVID-19. The overall study: Italy, Spain and the United States were the sources of the convalescent and acute COVID-19 samples.

CDR1 is SGHRS and CDR2 is YFSETQ in the germline V gene. V was cut by 7 bases and J by 5 bases, with 18 bases left in between. The length of the CDR3 is 15 residues. Residents of about 25 US areas, aged about 18 to 89 years, made up the participants. Assignments of participants to cohorts depended upon their own reported clinical history. Sequencing was done on a sample of PBMCs or T cells enriched from blood (not recorded which). This clonotype originated in a woman in her thirties who had recovered from COVID-19. The genes are TRBV5-1 and TRBJ1-4; TRBD1 is a possible D gene (6 bases). The chain's CDR3 is CASGPTGTPNEKLFF. CDR3 sequence (DNA): TGCGCCAGCGGACCAACCGGGACACCGAATGAAAAACTGTTTTTT.